Listed below are T cell receptor beta chains from one sample, sequenced in a study of Graves' ophthalmopathy and Graves' hyperthyroidism. TCRdb itself ran the multiplex PCR reads through MiXCR, one entry per CDR3 protein. There are about 660,000 distinct CDR3 sequences in the sample; over 40% occur only once, and over 2.5% lies in the top ten. The specimen was peripheral blood. The receptors shown here come from an adult man with Graves' ophthalmopathy. Both conserved end residues are part of each CDR3. Fields, in order: clone size, D gene, V gene, J gene, CDR3 protein, CDR3 DNA. A D gene is named only where the DNA matches it firmly. Clone size, where shown, is once, few, many, or a class for clones that have expanded.

>few|TRBD2|TRBV7-9|TRBJ2-2
CASSLAGGETGELFF
TGTGCCAGCAGCTTAGCGGGAGGGGAGACCGGGGAGCTGTTTTTT
>few|-|TRBV7-8|TRBJ1-2
CASSLAAVSNYGYTF
TGTGCCAGCAGCTTAGCGGCAGTATCTAACTATGGCTACACCTTC
>many|-|TRBV10-3|TRBJ1-1
CAISESVVLNTEAFF
TGTGCCATCAGTGAGTCGGTAGTTCTGAACACTGAAGCTTTCTTT
>-|TRBD1|TRBV10-3|TRBJ1-5
CAIRRDRGGQPQHF
TGTGCCATCAGGCGGGACAGGGGTGGACAGCCCCAGCATTTT
>-|-|TRBV5-1|TRBJ1-1
CASRIKQGEAFF
TGCGCCAGCAGGATCAAACAGGGTGAAGCTTTCTTT
>-|-|TRBV29-1|TRBJ2-5
CSVGTGTQYF
TGCAGCGTTGGGACCGGGACCCAGTACTTC
>-|-|TRBV2|TRBJ2-5
CASSASGLSGDQETQYF
TGTGCCAGCAGTGCTAGTGGGCTTAGCGGAGACCAAGAGACCCAGTACTTC
>many|TRBD2|TRBV2|TRBJ2-5
CASSTQRDETQYF
TGTGCCAGCAGCACCCAGCGGGACGAGACCCAGTACTTC
>-|TRBD1|TRBV5-6|TRBJ1-2
CASSAPGQGRYGYTF
TGTGCCAGCAGCGCCCCGGGACAGGGCCGCTATGGCTACACCTTC
>-|-|TRBV5-8|TRBJ2-2
CASSLERVGELFF
TGTGCCAGCAGCTTGGAGCGTGTCGGGGAGCTGTTTTTT
>many|-|TRBV12-3/TRBV12-4|TRBJ1-5
CASSLDGDEPYQPQHF
TGTGCCAGCAGTTTAGATGGGGATGAGCCCTATCAGCCCCAGCATTTT
>-|TRBD1|TRBV7-9|TRBJ2-7
CASSWTGVSYEQYF
TGTGCCAGCAGCTGGACAGGGGTTTCCTACGAGCAGTACTTC
>-|-|TRBV29-1|TRBJ1-5
CSVSKGGRDQPQHF
TGCAGCGTTTCGAAGGGGGGGAGGGATCAGCCCCAGCATTTT
>-|-|TRBV7-8|TRBJ2-5
CASSVESETQYF
TGTGCCAGCAGCGTTGAAAGTGAGACCCAGTACTTC
>once|TRBD1|TRBV11-2|TRBJ2-5
CASSRNTGVQETQYF
TGTGCCAGCAGCCGAAATACAGGGGTCCAAGAGACCCAGTACTTC
>-|TRBD1|TRBV12-3/TRBV12-4|TRBJ2-7
CASSPRQGDSYEQYF
TGTGCCAGCAGCCCTCGACAGGGGGACTCCTACGAGCAGTACTTC
>many|-|TRBV27|TRBJ1-1
CASSSGNTEAFF
TGTGCCAGCAGTTCAGGGAACACTGAAGCTTTCTTT
>-|TRBD1|TRBV25-1|TRBJ2-2
CAWGTGQGDTGELFF
TGTGCCTGGGGGACCGGACAGGGGGACACCGGGGAGCTGTTTTTT
>many|TRBD2|TRBV24-1|TRBJ2-7
CATGGGPYEQYF
TGTGCCACCGGGGGGGGACCCTACGAGCAGTACTTC
>many|TRBD2|TRBV13|TRBJ2-5
CASSPAGTSGQETQYF
TGTGCCAGCAGTCCCGCCGGGACTAGCGGTCAAGAGACCCAGTACTTC
>few|-|TRBV25-1|TRBJ2-7
CARDWSSGSSYEQYF
TGTGCTAGAGATTGGAGTAGCGGATCTTCCTACGAGCAGTACTTC
>-|-|TRBV12-3/TRBV12-4|TRBJ1-2
CASSLEGLYGYTF
TGTGCCAGCAGTTTAGAGGGACTCTATGGCTACACCTTC
>-|TRBD1|TRBV7-9|TRBJ1-2
CASSQDIQGAFTGYTF
TGTGCCAGCAGCCAAGATATTCAGGGGGCATTCACTGGCTACACCTTC
>-|-|TRBV15|TRBJ1-2
CATSSGTNSGNTF
TGTGCCACCAGCAGCGGGACAAACTCTGGAAACACCTTC